One sample yielded the 4 T cell receptor beta chains listed below, sequenced in a study of blood T cell repertoires in COVID-19. The protocol was immunoSEQ multiplex PCR, while the TCRdb copy is restricted to in-frame clones and leaves out a portion. The profile shows over 100,000 clones, 90% to 95% of them singletons. The sample comprised peripheral blood. All receptors derive from a human donor in a cohort sampled during active COVID-19.

CDR3 bases: TGTGCCAGCAGAGCGACAGGTTCCAATGAGCAGTTCTTC. Encoded protein: CASRATGSNEQFF. The gene calls are TRBV5-6 and TRBJ2-1, with D possibly being TRBD1 (6 bases). The germline V gene has CDR1 SGHDT and CDR2 YYEEEE. Trimming pared 5 bases from V and 6 bases from J, leaving 12 bases between. This CDR3 spans 13 amino acids.

The V and J genes are TRBV24-1 and TRBJ2-7; 12 bases are shared with TRBD1. CDR1 and CDR2 from the germline V gene are KGHDR and SFDVKD. Unmatched junction bases numbered 12, after V lost 12 bases and J lost 7 bases. The CDR3 is 14 residues long. The CDR3 reads CAPDRGQGAREQYF. The CDR3 region has the DNA TGTGCCCCGGATAGGGGACAGGGGGCGAGGGAGCAGTACTTC.

This chain joins TRBV5-1 and TRBJ1-2, with 7 bases lining up with TRBD1. Germline trimming cut 6 bases from V and 8 bases from J; bases unmatched to any gene: 7. This CDR3 contains 12 residues. Germline V CDR1 and CDR2: SGHRS, YFSETQ. DNA for the CDR3: TGCGCCAGCACCTATGACAGGGAAGGCTACACCTTC. Protein: CASTYDREGYTF.

This chain connects TRBV19 to TRBJ2-1, with 7 bases matching TRBD1. V was pared by 1 base and J by 3 bases, with 6 bases of the junction left unmatched. Germline values: CDR1 LNHDA, CDR2 SQIVND (reference sequence). The CDR3 covers 16 residues. CDR3 nucleotide sequence: TGTGCCAGTAGTATAGGGGGACAGCCTCTCTACAATGAGCAGTTCTTC. This gives the protein CASSIGGQPLYNEQFF.